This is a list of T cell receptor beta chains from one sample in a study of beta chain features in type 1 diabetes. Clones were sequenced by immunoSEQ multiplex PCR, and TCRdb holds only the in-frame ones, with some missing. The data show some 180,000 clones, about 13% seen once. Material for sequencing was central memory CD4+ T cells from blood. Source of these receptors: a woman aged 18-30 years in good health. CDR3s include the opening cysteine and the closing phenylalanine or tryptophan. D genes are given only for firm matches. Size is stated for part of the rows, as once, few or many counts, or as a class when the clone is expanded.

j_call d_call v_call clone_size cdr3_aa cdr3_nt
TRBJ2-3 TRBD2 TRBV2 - CASTTSGADTQYF TGTGCCAGCACAACTAGCGGAGCTGATACGCAGTATTTT
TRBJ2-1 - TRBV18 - CASSPRGSLVNEQFF TGTGCCAGCTCACCTCGTGGGAGCTTGGTCAATGAGCAGTTCTTC
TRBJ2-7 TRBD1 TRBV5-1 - CASSRDRDEQYF TGCGCCAGCAGCCGCGACAGGGACGAGCAGTACTTC
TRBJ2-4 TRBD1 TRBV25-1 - CASSVGGVKNIQYF TGTGCCAGCAGTGTAGGGGGCGTCAAAAACATTCAGTACTTC
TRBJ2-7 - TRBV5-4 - CASSSYAGSSYEQYF TGTGCCAGCAGCTCCTATGCAGGGTCCTCCTACGAGCAGTACTTC
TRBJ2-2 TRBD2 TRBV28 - CASSSGMGNTGELFF TGTGCCAGCAGCAGCGGGATGGGGAACACCGGGGAGCTGTTTTTT
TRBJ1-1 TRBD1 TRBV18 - CASSPSSTGTTEAFF TGTGCCAGCTCACCATCATCGACAGGGACCACTGAAGCTTTCTTT
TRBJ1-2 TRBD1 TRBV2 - CASSGTGNNYGYTF TGTGCCAGCAGCGGGACAGGGAATAACTATGGCTACACCTTC
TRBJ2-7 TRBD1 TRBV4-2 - CASSSPGQGLYEQYF TGTGCCAGCAGCTCCCCGGGACAGGGGTTGTACGAGCAGTACTTC
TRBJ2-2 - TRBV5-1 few CASSLATSTSNTGELFF TGCGCCAGCAGCTTGGCGACTAGTACCTCTAACACCGGGGAGCTGTTTTTT
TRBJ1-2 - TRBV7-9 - CASSPPGHESYGYTF TGTGCCAGCAGCCCTCCGGGACACGAGAGCTATGGCTACACCTTC
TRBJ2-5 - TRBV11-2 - CASSLASFQETQYF TGTGCCAGCAGCCTCGCGTCTTTCCAAGAGACCCAGTACTTC
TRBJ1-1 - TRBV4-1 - CASRVNTEAFF TGCGCCAGCCGGGTGAACACTGAAGCTTTCTTT
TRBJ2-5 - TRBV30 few CAWTGQGKTQYF TGTGCCTGGACCGGTCAGGGGAAGACCCAGTACTTC
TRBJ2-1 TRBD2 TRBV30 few CAWREYQGLAYNEQFF TGTGCCTGGAGGGAATACCAGGGACTAGCTTACAATGAGCAGTTCTTC
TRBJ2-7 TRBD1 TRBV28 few CASSTSGTGGEQYF TGTGCCAGCAGTACCTCCGGGACAGGGGGCGAGCAGTACTTC
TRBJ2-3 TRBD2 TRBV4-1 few CASSQDFSGTGTDTQYF TGCGCCAGCAGCCAAGATTTTAGCGGGACCGGGACAGATACGCAGTATTTT
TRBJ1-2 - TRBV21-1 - CASSKGPWGQNYGYTF TGTGCCAGCAGCAAAGGGCCTTGGGGACAGAACTATGGCTACACCTTC
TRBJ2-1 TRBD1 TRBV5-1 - CASKTGPSSYNEQFF TGCGCCAGTAAGACAGGGCCTAGCTCCTACAATGAGCAGTTCTTC
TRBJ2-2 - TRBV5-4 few CASSLAGNTGELFF TGTGCCAGCAGCTTGGCGGGGAACACCGGGGAGCTGTTTTTT
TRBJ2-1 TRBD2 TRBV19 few CASSMRLAEYNEQFF TGTGCCAGTAGTATGAGACTAGCGGAATACAATGAGCAGTTCTTC
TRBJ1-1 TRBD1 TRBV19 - CASSSDRGVAEAFF TGTGCCAGTAGTTCCGACAGGGGGGTCGCTGAAGCTTTCTTT
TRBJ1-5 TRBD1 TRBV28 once CASRTFGTAEKNQPQHF TGTGCCAGCCGAACTTTTGGGACAGCTGAAAAAAATCAGCCCCAGCATTTT
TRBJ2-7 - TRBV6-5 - CASSYRQGGYYEQYF TGTGCCAGCAGTTACAGGCAGGGTGGATACTACGAGCAGTACTTC
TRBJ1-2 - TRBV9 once CASSAFLTANYGYTF TGTGCCAGCAGCGCCTTCCTGACAGCTAACTATGGCTACACCTTC
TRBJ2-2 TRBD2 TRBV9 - CASSVAGGVNTGELFF TGTGCCAGCAGCGTAGCGGGAGGGGTGAACACCGGGGAGCTGTTTTTT
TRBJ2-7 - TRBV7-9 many CASSLGVYEQYF TGTGCCAGCAGCCTGGGAGTCTACGAGCAGTACTTC
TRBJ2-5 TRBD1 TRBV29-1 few CSVGQGQETQYF TGCAGCGTGGGACAGGGACAAGAGACCCAGTACTTC
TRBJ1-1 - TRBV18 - CASSPGYLTTNTEAFF TGTGCCAGCTCCCCTGGTTACCTAACGACAAACACTGAAGCTTTCTTT
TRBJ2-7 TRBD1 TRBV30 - CAWSSARGRNEQYF TGTGCCTGGAGTTCGGCCAGGGGGCGTAACGAGCAGTACTTC
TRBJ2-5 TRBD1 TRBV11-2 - CASRGFYRTGVGETQYF TGTGCCAGCAGAGGTTTTTACAGGACAGGGGTAGGAGAGACCCAGTACTTC